The clone carrying this T cell receptor beta chain showed up many times. Every patient was untreated before thyroid surgery. This sample was taken from a study of metastatic and nonmetastatic thyroid tumors. TCRdb re-processed the PCR reads through MiXCR. This table has around 30,000 clones, approximately 4% appearing once. Trimming took 5 bases from V and 3 from J; bases not matched to a gene: 10. The length of the CDR3 is 16 residues. Germline values: CDR1 MNHEY, CDR2 SMNVEV (reference sequence). The chain couples TRBV27 to TRBJ1-5; 7 bases agree with TRBD1. Material for sequencing was blood. The TCR originated in a female donor with papillary thyroid cancer or a benign thyroid nodule (not recorded which). Some clones in this sample may be carry-over from other donors' samples. The CDR3, as DNA: TGTGCCAGCAGTCCCCTCCCCAGGGGGGCCAATCAGCCCCAGCATTTT. As protein: CASSPLPRGANQPQHF.